This T cell receptor (beta chain) was identified in a study of blood T cell repertoires in COVID-19. TCRdb keeps only in-frame clones here, not all; method: immunoSEQ multiplex PCR. Of about 130,000 clones in the sample, around 82% are singletons; the top ten hold 12%. Germline CDR1 reads LNHDA; CDR2 reads SQIVND (reference sequence). The CDR3 contains 14 residues. V dropped 6 bases and J dropped 1 base, with 12 bases sitting between them. The rearrangement uses TRBV19 and TRBJ1-1, with a tentative D call TRBD1 (6 bases). The sequence was collected from a woman in her 30s who had recovered from COVID-19. The specimen was peripheral blood. The CDR3 region has the DNA TGTGCCAGTAGCATTCGCAGGGGGAACACTGAAGCTTTCTTT. Protein product: CASSIRRGNTEAFF.